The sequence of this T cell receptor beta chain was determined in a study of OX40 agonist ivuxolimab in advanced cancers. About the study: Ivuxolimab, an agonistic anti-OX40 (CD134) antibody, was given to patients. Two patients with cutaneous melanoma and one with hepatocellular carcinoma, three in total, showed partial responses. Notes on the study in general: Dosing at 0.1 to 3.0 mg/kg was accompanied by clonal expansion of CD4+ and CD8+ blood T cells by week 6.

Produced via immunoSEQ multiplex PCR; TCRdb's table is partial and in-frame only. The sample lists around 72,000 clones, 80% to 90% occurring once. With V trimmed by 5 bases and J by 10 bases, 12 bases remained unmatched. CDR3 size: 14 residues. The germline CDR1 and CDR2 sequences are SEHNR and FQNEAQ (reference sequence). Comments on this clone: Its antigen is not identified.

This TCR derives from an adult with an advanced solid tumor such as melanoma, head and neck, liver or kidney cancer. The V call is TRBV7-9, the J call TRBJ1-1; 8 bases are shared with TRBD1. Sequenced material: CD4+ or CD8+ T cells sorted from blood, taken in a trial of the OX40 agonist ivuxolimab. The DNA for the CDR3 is TGTGCCAGCAGCCCGGACAGGGCTAAGCAGTTAGCTTTCTTT. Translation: CASSPDRAKQLAFF.